Here is one T cell receptor beta chain with its context. At one boundary the junction diverges from the germline segment, which might be a read error. This CDR3 contains 16 residues. CDR1 is SSHAT and CDR2 is FNYEAQ in the germline V gene (reference sequence). This specimen comes from a study of cytomegalovirus exposure and HLA in healthy donors. Researchers ran the PCR with 60 Vbeta and 13 Jbeta primers. The repertoire was sequenced with immunoSEQ multiplex PCR; TCRdb's copy has only in-frame clones and lacks some. The sample holds some 56,000 clones. Sequenced input: PBMCs. This TCR was recovered from a woman aged 25 to 39 in good health and CMV-seropositive. The rearrangement links TRBV7-7 to TRBJ2-1, with 11 bases fitting TRBD2. The CDR3 sequence is CASSPGTSGTYNEQFF. DNA of the CDR3: TGTGCTAGCAGCCCCGGGACTAGCGGAACCTACAATGAGCAGTTCTTC.